Listed below are T cell receptor beta chains from one sample, sequenced in a study of CD8+ T cells in alopecia areata. Assay used: immunoSEQ multiplex PCR; TCRdb lists only in-frame clones, some missing. The table shows some 160,000 clones, with approximately 65% occurring only once. Here the sequenced sample was CD4+ T cells sorted from blood, taken at week 4, from a patient treated with tofacitinib. The receptor source for this set is a human donor with alopecia areata. Each CDR3 is given with its conserved first and last residue. A D gene is named only where the DNA matches it firmly.

V,D,CDR3
TRBV6-1,.,CASSVDFSGNTIYF
TRBV30,.,CAWSVGPGEQFF
TRBV29-1,.,CSTGGVWGNEQFF
TRBV12-5,.,CASGLSDIPTYEQYF
TRBV7-2,TRBD1,CASSSSTGSSYEQYF
TRBV29-1,.,CSVPGRRLDGELFF
TRBV30,TRBD1,CAWSVGQFYGYTF
TRBV2,.,CASSEARPASTDTQYF
TRBV9,TRBD1,CASSVGTGGDYGYTF
TRBV11-2,.,CASSLGQVPNQETQYF
TRBV7-9,.,CASSTPPGPGSNYGYTF
TRBV29-1,TRBD2,CSVEASGDPDTQYF
TRBV19,.,CASSRRPTNRETQYF
TRBV2,.,CASSEESRSVF
TRBV29-1,TRBD1,CSVGTGNYGYTF
TRBV6-5,TRBD1,CASRPGQGAGELFF
TRBV29-1,TRBD1,CSATDRAKDTQYF
TRBV5-6,.,CASSWMGGFQPQHF
TRBV12-5,.,CASAWSRSETQYF
TRBV7-2,TRBD2,CASNAHSGPYNEQFF
TRBV5-6,.,CASSLELSGYTF
TRBV4-2,.,CASSQGAGNQPQHF
TRBV29-1,.,CSVGGTVFQETQYF
TRBV5-1,TRBD1,CASKRTGSYEQYF
TRBV6-5,.,CASSYFPQDEQYF
TRBV5-6,TRBD1,CASSLARGRRSPLHF
TRBV7-2,.,CASSLSGSPSTDTQYF
TRBV29-1,.,CSVVGSSYEQYF
TRBV25-1,.,CATRGSGEKLFF
TRBV18,.,CASSLRGTRTSTDTQYF
TRBV27,.,CASSSEPREGYGYTF
TRBV9,.,CASSPTRADTIYF
TRBV29-1,TRBD1,CSVEGRQGLPLTDTQYF
TRBV20-1,.,CSASWAREQYF
TRBV7-2,.,CASSALRPYNEQFF
TRBV29-1,TRBD1,CSVEVAGGVDYGYTF
TRBV12-5,.,CASGLALGLGLYYEQYF
TRBV18,.,CASSPPGAGDTQYF
TRBV5-1,.,CASSTDNYNEQFF
TRBV5-4,TRBD2,CASSSKTSGKETQYF
TRBV30,.,CAWSVQGGETYEQYF
TRBV29-1,.,CSVESQAGAGLFF
TRBV30,.,CAWSTVNQPQHF
TRBV29-1,.,CSTRTGSYEQYF
TRBV30,.,CAWSVGDTQYF
TRBV10-2,.,CASSSMDPTAPLHF
TRBV6-6,.,CASRPDRGGNEKLFF
TRBV12-5,.,CASGLDSLEQYF
TRBV5-6,.,CASSFDPGKNSPLHF
TRBV9,.,CASSISGPTDSPLHF
TRBV29-1,.,CSVDGPNYGYTF
TRBV7-2,.,CASSSRVGSYEQYF
TRBV29-1,.,CSVIRGGDTQYF
TRBV6-5,TRBD2,CASSYGTSSYNEQFF
TRBV29-1,.,CSVEDQGSEKLFF
TRBV7-9,TRBD1,CASSSTGPDQQYF
TRBV29-1,.,CSVLSRLNTEAFF
TRBV7-2,.,CASSLGGAGTDTQYF
TRBV9,.,CASSPRTANYGYTF